Each of the 23 T cell receptor beta chains below was sequenced from the same sample in a study of T-cell memory formation after mild COVID-19. TCRdb processed the 5' RACE reads anew with MiXCR; each CDR3 protein has one entry. The sample records about 140,000 distinct CDR3 sequences, 14% being singletons. Sequenced: PBMCs or a T cell subset sorted from them (not recorded which). The source is an adult woman who had mild COVID-19 (a few samples of this study predate the infection). Cell type and time point are not known.

The chain carries TRBV29-1 and TRBJ2-3; the D is unclear. The CDR3 runs to 12 residues. Germline CDR1 SQVTM, CDR2 ANQGSEA. V gave up 4 bases and J gave up 2 bases, with 7 bases separating them. The CDR3 bases are TGCAGCGTTGCCAACTCCACAGATACGCAGTATTTT. This translates into CSVANSTDTQYF.

This clonotype has ten or more counts. V usage is TRBV12-3 or TRBV12-4 and J usage is TRBJ2-1; 11 bases match TRBD2. This CDR3 comprises 16 residues. Trimming removed 5 bases from V and 1 base from J; junction bases left unmatched: 4. The CDR3 loop is CASSPSSGRSYNEQFF. DNA of the CDR3: TGTGCCAGCAGTCCATCTAGCGGGAGGTCCTACAATGAGCAGTTCTTC.

In its sample, this clonotype was seen many times. This chain connects TRBV10-3 to TRBJ2-7; 8 bases line up with TRBD1. The trim removed 0 bases at V and 0 bases at J, leaving 16 bases unmatched. The CDR3 loop spans 20 amino acids. Germline assignment: CDR1 ENHRY and CDR2 SYGVKD. In DNA, the CDR3 is TGTGCCATCAGTGAGTCGGCTAAGGACAGGGAATTTATCTCCTCCTACGAGCAGTACTTC. The encoded protein is CAISESAKDREFISSYEQYF.

The chain is built from TRBV11-3 and TRBJ2-5, with a possible D match to TRBD1 (6 bases). The V gene lost 1 base and the J gene lost 4 bases, with 16 bases spanning the gap. Germline values: CDR1 SGHNT, CDR2 YENEEA. The CDR3 covers 16 residues. This chain's CDR3 is CASSLGSGPGAETQYF. For the CDR3, the DNA is TGTGCCAGCAGCTTAGGCTCCGGGCCAGGGGCAGAGACCCAGTACTTC.

This clonotype was counted only a few times. The V and J genes are TRBV15 and TRBJ2-3; D perhaps matches TRBD2 (6 bases). CDR3 size: 15 residues. Germline assignment: CDR1 LNHNV and CDR2 YYDKDF (reference sequence). The V gene lost 1 base and the J gene lost 0 bases, with 8 bases spanning the gap. CDR3 nucleotide sequence: TGTGCCACCAGCAGAGTAGCGGACAGCACAGATACGCAGTATTTT. Residues: CATSRVADSTDTQYF.

The chain links TRBV7-9 to TRBJ1-2; D is ambiguous. CDR3 length: 15 residues. The ends were cut back, 1 base at V and 4 bases at J, with 13 bases in the middle. Per the germline V gene, CDR1 is SEHNR and CDR2 is FQNEAQ (reference sequence). CDR3 sequence: CASSLGAPGLYGYTF. CDR3 DNA sequence: TGTGCCAGCAGCTTAGGGGCTCCCGGTCTCTATGGCTACACCTTC.

The chain uses TRBV6-6 and TRBJ1-4; 7 nucleotides match TRBD1. Germline V gene data show CDR1 as MNHNY and CDR2 as SVGAGI (reference sequence). The ends lost 6 bases at V and 10 bases at J; junction bases unmatched: 14. The CDR3 runs 15 residues. The CDR3 DNA reads TGTGCCAGCAGAAAACAGGGGACATCATTCTTAAAACTGTTTTTT. Encoded protein: CASRKQGTSFLKLFF.

About this clonotype: The junction and the germline gene differ at one end; a read error may be behind it. The CDR3 spells CARSLEGTNSPLHF. The CDR3 DNA is TGTGCCAGAAGTTTGGAGGGAACAAATTCACCCCTCCACTTT. The chain recombines TRBV12-3 or TRBV12-4 with TRBJ1-6; D gene unclear. The CDR3 has 14 residues.

This clonotype was observed a handful of times. The V gene is TRBV7-9, the J gene TRBJ2-7; 12 positions agree with TRBD1. V gave up 4 bases and J gave up 4 bases; unmatched junction bases: 11. The CDR3 spans 17 residues. CDR1 and CDR2 (germline): SEHNR, FQNEAQ (reference sequence). The CDR3 region has the DNA TGTGCCAGCAGCTCACTACCCGGGACAGGGGGCCTATACGAGCAGTACTTC. It translates to CASSSLPGTGGLYEQYF. Complete variable domain (other parts from reference TRBV7-9 and TRBJ2-7): DTGVSQNPRHKITKRGQNVTFRCDPISEHNRLYWYRQTLGQGPEFLTYFQNEAQLEKSRLLSDRFSAERPKGSFSTLEIQRTEQGDSAMYLCASSSLPGTGGLYEQYFGPGTRLTVT.

The chain employs TRBV12-3 or TRBV12-4 and TRBJ1-5, with TRBD1 identical over 10 bases. Unmatched junction bases numbered 4, after V lost 3 bases and J lost 2 bases. CDR3 size: 16 residues. CDR3 sequence (DNA): TGTGCCAGCAGTTTTGGCGGGACAGGGGGCAATCAGCCCCAGCATTTT. This sequence encodes CASSFGGTGGNQPQHF.

This clonotype has a handful of counts. This chain connects TRBV28 to TRBJ2-7; the match to TRBD1 covers 8 bases. Germline V lookup: CDR1 MDHEN, CDR2 SYDVKM. Trimming at V came to 11 bases and at J to 3 bases, leaving 6 bases not matched to a gene. The CDR3 sequence is 12 residues long. The CDR3 sequence is CALGQGSYEQYF. CDR3 DNA sequence: TGTGCCCTAGGACAGGGCAGCTACGAGCAGTACTTC.

The J gene is TRBJ1-2, the V gene TRBV6-5; TRBD1 might be the D (6 bases). This CDR3 is 17 amino acids long. Germline V gives CDR1 MNHEY, CDR2 SVGAGI. Trimming pared 8 bases from V and 7 bases from J, leaving 29 bases between. DNA of the CDR3: TGTGCCAGCGGGGCACGGATTGGGGGCAGTTTGTACTCTGGCTACACCTTC. Translating it yields CASGARIGGSLYSGYTF.

This clonotype occurred a few times. This chain links TRBV11-1 with TRBJ2-5; D may correspond to TRBD1 or TRBD2 (5 bases each). CDR3 length: 15 residues. Germline V lookup: CDR1 SGHAT, CDR2 FQDESV (reference sequence). Deletions cut 4 bases from V and 1 base from J, with 13 bases between. Here the CDR3 DNA reads TGTGCCAGCAGCTGGGTCGTCGGGGCCCAAGAGACCCAGTACTTC. It yields the protein CASSWVVGAQETQYF.

The chain has TRBV30 and TRBJ1-5; TRBD1 matches at 7 bases. Trimming cost V 2 bases and J 5 bases; bases outside gene matches: 6. The CDR3 consists of 14 residues. Germline V gene lookup returns CDR1 GTSNPN and CDR2 SVGIG (reference sequence). CDR3 DNA sequence: TGTGCCTGGAGTACCCGACAGGGTCATCAGCCCCAGCATTTT. This encodes CAWSTRQGHQPQHF.

The genes are TRBV24-1 and TRBJ2-7, with 8 nucleotides matching TRBD2. This CDR3 region has 14 residues. CDR1 and CDR2 (germline): KGHDR, SFDVKD. Trimming at V came to 2 bases and at J to 4 bases, leaving 3 bases not matched to a gene. The CDR3 nucleotides read TGTGCCACCAGTGATTCCGGGAGGGCTTACGAGCAGTACTTC. Translated: CATSDSGRAYEQYF.

In its sample, this clonotype was seen a few times. The chain links TRBV5-1 to TRBJ2-7; tentatively, D is TRBD1 (6 bases). The CDR3 runs 14 residues. Trimming removed 2 bases from V and 5 bases from J, with 14 bases in between. Germline V gene lookup returns CDR1 SGHRS and CDR2 YFSETQ. CDR3 DNA: TGCGCCAGCAGCTTTGAACAGGGTGGGCACGAGCAGTACTTC. Protein product: CASSFEQGGHEQYF.

This clonotype has just a few counts. For the CDR3, the DNA is TGTGCCAGCAGCGATTTGCCGGGACAGAGTATTGATGGCTACACCTTC. Translating it yields CASSDLPGQSIDGYTF. The rearrangement joins TRBV6-1 to TRBJ1-2, with TRBD1 identical over 7 bases. The CDR3 sequence is 16 residues long. V lost 6 bases to trimming and J lost 6 bases; unmatched junction nucleotides: 16. CDR1 and CDR2 from the germline V gene are MNHNS and SASEGT.

This clonotype was seen more than once but under ten times. The rearrangement uses TRBV10-3 and TRBJ1-1, with D maybe TRBD1 (5 bases). The CDR3 sequence is 14 residues long. Germline CDR1 reads ENHRY; CDR2 reads SYGVKD. Between the trimmed V and J ends, which lost 4 bases and 1 base, there was a span of 10 bases. CDR3 sequence reads: CAISVGPTNTEAFF. CDR3 coding DNA: TGTGCCATCAGTGTGGGACCGACGAACACTGAAGCTTTCTTT.

The V and J genes are TRBV24-1 and TRBJ2-7, with 8 bases lining up with TRBD1. Germline V gene sequence: CDR1 KGHDR, CDR2 SFDVKD. With V trimmed by 3 bases and J by 6 bases, 6 bases remained unmatched. The CDR3 contains 14 residues. The CDR3 DNA is TGTGCCACCAGTGATGCGGACAGGGCCGGCGAGCAGTACTTC. Amino acid sequence: CATSDADRAGEQYF.

J is TRBJ2-1 and V is TRBV19; D may match TRBD1 or TRBD2 (5 bases each). The CDR3 has 14 amino acids. Germline V lookup: CDR1 LNHDA, CDR2 SQIVND (reference sequence). Trimming cost V 5 bases and J 3 bases, with 11 bases left between them. The CDR3 protein is CASSPRDGYNEQFF. The CDR3 DNA reads TGTGCCAGTAGTCCCCGGGACGGCTACAATGAGCAGTTCTTC.

This clonotype was counted a few times. The V and J genes are TRBV12-3 or TRBV12-4 and TRBJ2-5; 10 bases line up with TRBD2. V dropped 3 bases and J dropped 2; count of bases not matched to a gene: 6. This CDR3 spans 16 amino acids. The CDR3 DNA sequence: TGTGCCAGCAGTTTCAGTTCTAGCGGGGGACAAGAGACCCAGTACTTC. Translation gives CASSFSSSGGQETQYF.

The chain couples TRBV5-5 to TRBJ1-1; D not certain. The CDR3 is 14 amino acids. V lost 1 base and J lost 1, with 8 bases in between. Germline V CDR1 and CDR2: SGHKS, YYEKEE (reference sequence). In DNA form, the CDR3 reads TGTGCCAGCAGCTTGATGCGGAAGAACACTGAAGCTTTCTTT. Amino acids: CASSLMRKNTEAFF.

The chain carries TRBV12-3 or TRBV12-4 and TRBJ2-5; 8 nucleotides line up with TRBD2. This CDR3 has 15 amino acids. J was trimmed by 3 bases and V by 1 base; bases with no gene match: 4. As DNA, the CDR3 is TGTGCCAGCAGTTTAGGACTAGCGTTAAAAGAGACCCAGTACTTC. It codes for CASSLGLALKETQYF.